This TCR beta chain comes out of a study of T cell responses to AZD1222 COVID-19 vaccine. This clone was observed a single time. Germline V lookup: CDR1 SEHNR, CDR2 FQNEAQ (reference sequence). Trimming shortened V by 6 bases and J by 0 bases, and 12 bases separated the two germline ends. The CDR3 runs to 15 residues. Only in-frame clones appear in the TCRdb table, and some are missing; sequencing was by immunoSEQ multiplex PCR. This table holds 100,000 to 120,000 clones, around 81% found once. This sample comprised peripheral blood, obtained on day 0 of AZD1222 vaccination. The TCR was taken from an adult in good health. V gene TRBV7-9 combines with J gene TRBJ1-3, with D possibly matching TRBD1 (6 bases). The CDR3 here is CASSFRTASGNTIYF. The CDR3 coding sequence is TGTGCCAGCAGTTTCCGGACAGCCTCTGGAAACACCATATATTTT. Full variable domain (outside the CDR3, taken from reference TRBV7-9 and TRBJ1-3): DTGVSQNPRHKITKRGQNVTFRCDPISEHNRLYWYRQTLGQGPEFLTYFQNEAQLEKSRLLSDRFSAERPKGSFSTLEIQRTEQGDSAMYLCASSFRTASGNTIYFGEGSWLTVV.